The entry below gives a single TCR beta chain sequence along with its context. The antigen remains undetermined. The data were taken from a study of cytomegalovirus exposure and HLA in healthy donors. Study results and limitations: As confirmed in vitro, a few CMV-associated chains were specific for CMV antigens.

The CDR3 length is 14 residues. The trim removed 4 bases at V and 6 bases at J, leaving 8 bases unmatched. Germline CDR1 is LGHNA and CDR2 is YNFKEQ. The primer mix had 60 Vbeta and 13 Jbeta primers. Using immunoSEQ multiplex PCR, the repertoire was profiled, and TCRdb retains in-frame clones only, with some absent. The sample shows under 120,000 clones, 79% of them seen only once. V and J are TRBV4-2 and TRBJ1-1; 7 bases are shared with TRBD1. The source material was PBMCs. This clonotype was obtained from a woman aged 40-49 years in good health and CMV-seronegative. The chain's CDR3 is CASSRRQGEAEAFF. The CDR3 nucleotides read TGTGCCAGCAGCCGTCGGCAGGGGGAAGCTGAAGCTTTCTTT.